The rows below give T cell receptor beta chains drawn from one sample of a study of vaccination and CD4 T cells after COVID-19. TCRdb re-derived calls from the PCR reads in MiXCR, one entry per CDR3 protein. This sample has roughly 24,000 distinct CDR3 sequences, with 58% found just once. Their antigen targets remain unknown. Sequenced input: CD4+ T cells from blood, cultured in vitro. Receptors originate from a human donor who had recovered from COVID-19. Both conserved end residues are part of each CDR3. Fields, in order: J gene, D gene, clone size, V gene, CDR3 DNA, CDR3 protein. A D gene is named only where the DNA matches it firmly. Clone size is given for some rows only: seen once, a few or many times, or a class if the clone is expanded.

TRBJ1-5	-	-	TRBV27	TGTGCCAGCAGTTTAAGGGGGGCGCCCAGGGACTATAATCAGCCCCAGCATTTT	CASSLRGAPRDYNQPQHF
TRBJ1-2	TRBD1	-	TRBV9	TGTGCCAGCAGCGACACAGGGGCAGCGAGCTATGGCTACACCTTC	CASSDTGAASYGYTF
TRBJ1-1	TRBD1	-	TRBV27	TGTGCCAGCAGTTTACGGGGACAGGGATTGAGTGAAGCTTTCTTT	CASSLRGQGLSEAFF
TRBJ1-2	-	few	TRBV19	TGTGCCAGTAGTATTCGGGGGTTTGGCTACACCTTC	CASSIRGFGYTF
TRBJ2-2	-	few	TRBV7-2	TGTGCCAGCAGCTTACCCAGTTACAGGGAGCTGTTTTTT	CASSLPSYRELFF
TRBJ1-1	TRBD1	-	TRBV6-1	TGTGCCAGCAGACCGGACAGGGGGTTGGCTTTCTTT	CASRPDRGLAFF
TRBJ1-2	TRBD1	few	TRBV20-1	TGCAGTGCCCCGACAGGGGACAACTATGGCTACACCTTC	CSAPTGDNYGYTF
TRBJ1-1	-	few	TRBV20-1	TGCAGTGCCACCCCCACAGGGTACGGATATGAAGCTTTCTTT	CSATPTGYGYEAFF
TRBJ1-6	TRBD1	-	TRBV10-3	TGTGCCATCAGACTTGACGACAGGGGGGTCTCCTATAATTCACCCCTCCACTTT	CAIRLDDRGVSYNSPLHF
TRBJ1-1	-	-	TRBV6-2/TRBV6-3	TGTGCCAGCAGTTACCGGACCGGCCCCCCTGAAGCTTTCTTT	CASSYRTGPPEAFF
TRBJ2-7	-	once	TRBV7-2	TGTGCCAGCAGCTTAGGGGGGGCAGGGAGCGAGCAGTACTTC	CASSLGGAGSEQYF
TRBJ2-1	TRBD1	-	TRBV6-2/TRBV6-3	TGTGCCAGCAGCCATGACAGGGCGGCTACTGAGCAGTTCTTC	CASSHDRAATEQFF
TRBJ1-1	-	-	TRBV11-3	TGTGCCAGCGGGGAGGGCACTGAAGCTTTCTTT	CASGEGTEAFF
TRBJ2-7	-	-	TRBV20-1	TGCAGTGCTAGAGTTAAAAACGAGCAGTACTTC	CSARVKNEQYF
TRBJ1-5	TRBD1	-	TRBV4-1	TGCGCCAGCAGCCAAGTAGTACAGGGGGGGAATCAGCCCCAGCATTTT	CASSQVVQGGNQPQHF
TRBJ2-5	-	-	TRBV24-1	TGTGCCACCAGCGAGGGAAGAGTCCGAGAGACCCAGTACTTC	CATSEGRVRETQYF
TRBJ1-1	TRBD1	few	TRBV5-5	TGTGCCAGCAGCTTTACAGGGGGCGGGAACACTGAAGCTTTCTTT	CASSFTGGGNTEAFF
TRBJ2-5	-	-	TRBV7-9	TGTGCCAGCAGCGCAGGGGAGACCCAGTACTTC	CASSAGETQYF
TRBJ2-3	-	-	TRBV7-2	TGTGCCAGCAACACAGGGAGCACAGATACGCAGTATTTT	CASNTGSTDTQYF
TRBJ1-1	-	-	TRBV11-3	TGTGCCAGCAGCTACCACGGCCAAGAACCGAACACTGAAGCTTTCTTT	CASSYHGQEPNTEAFF
TRBJ1-2	-	few	TRBV20-1	TGCAGTGCTAGGCGGGGGCTCTATGGCTACACCTTC	CSARRGLYGYTF
TRBJ2-2	-	-	TRBV6-5	TGTGCCAGCAGTTCCTCTCGGACCGGGGAGCTGTTTTTT	CASSSSRTGELFF
TRBJ1-1	-	once	TRBV3-1	TGTGCCAGCAGCCAAGATCTCGACACTGAAGCTTTCTTT	CASSQDLDTEAFF
TRBJ2-1	-	-	TRBV27	TGTGCCAGCAGTTATGCAAGGACGAGAAACAATGAGCAGTTCTTC	CASSYARTRNNEQFF
TRBJ1-3	-	-	TRBV4-1	TGCGCCAGCAGCCTGTCGACAGGATCCAACACCATATATTTT	CASSLSTGSNTIYF
TRBJ2-1	TRBD2	-	TRBV10-3	TGTGCCACCCTAACTAGCGGGAGGGGAAATGAGCAGTTCTTC	CATLTSGRGNEQFF
TRBJ1-5	-	-	TRBV20-1	TGCAGTGCTAGTTATGGGGGGCCAAGTCAGCCCCAGCATTTT	CSASYGGPSQPQHF
TRBJ1-2	TRBD1	once	TRBV11-2	TGTGCCAGCAGCTTAGAACAGGGGGCAGGGGTAAATGGCTACACCTTC	CASSLEQGAGVNGYTF
TRBJ2-1	TRBD1	-	TRBV20-1	TGCAGTGCTAGGTCCGACAGGGGACTGTACAATGAGCAGTTCTTC	CSARSDRGLYNEQFF
TRBJ1-1	-	-	TRBV2	TGTGCCAGCAGTGACGATATAGGTTTGAACACTGAAGCTTTCTTT	CASSDDIGLNTEAFF
TRBJ2-3	-	once	TRBV7-2	TGTGCCAGCAGCTTAGGTCCGAAGCGGCAGTACGGAGATACGCAGTATTTT	CASSLGPKRQYGDTQYF
TRBJ1-1	-	few	TRBV12-3/TRBV12-4	TGTGCCAGCAGTTCGCAAGGGGGGCTCCACACTGAAGCTTTCTTT	CASSSQGGLHTEAFF
TRBJ2-2	TRBD1	-	TRBV5-1	TGCGCCAGCAGCTTGGAGACAGGGGACACCGGGGAGCTGTTTTTT	CASSLETGDTGELFF
TRBJ2-3	-	-	TRBV6-2/TRBV6-3	TGTGCCAGCACTGATAGGGATACGCAGTATTTT	CASTDRDTQYF
TRBJ2-7	TRBD2	-	TRBV11-2	TGTGCCAGCAGCTCCCTCAGGATAGCGGGGGGCTACGAGCAGTACTTC	CASSSLRIAGGYEQYF
TRBJ1-1	-	-	TRBV7-8	TGTGCCAGCAGCCAGGCAGTGAACACTGAAGCTTTCTTT	CASSQAVNTEAFF
TRBJ1-1	-	few	TRBV6-5	TGTGCCAGCAGTTACTTAACCCTCACAGGGAGCGGCACTGAAGCTTTCTTT	CASSYLTLTGSGTEAFF
TRBJ1-2	-	-	TRBV12-3/TRBV12-4	TGTGCCAGCAGTCCCGGGGGACGGTCGGGCTACACCTTC	CASSPGGRSGYTF
TRBJ2-7	-	few	TRBV11-3	TGTGCCAGCAGCTTGGCGGCTTATACCTACGAGCAGTACTTC	CASSLAAYTYEQYF
TRBJ1-4	-	-	TRBV6-5	TGTGCCAGCAGTTATCTCTCAGGGAGGACAACTAATGAAAAACTGTTTTTT	CASSYLSGRTTNEKLFF
TRBJ1-5	-	-	TRBV6-2/TRBV6-3	TGTGCCAGCAGCCGCTCGACAGTGAGTGCAATCGGTCAGCCCCAGCATTTT	CASSRSTVSAIGQPQHF
TRBJ2-7	-	-	TRBV7-2	TGTGCCAGCAGCTTAGACCCGGGAGTTACCTACGAGCAGTACTTC	CASSLDPGVTYEQYF
TRBJ2-3	-	-	TRBV20-1	TGCAGTGCTAGACGAGCGGGCCGCACAGATACGCAGTATTTT	CSARRAGRTDTQYF
TRBJ2-7	TRBD1	-	TRBV27	TGTGCCAGCAGTCGTGGACAGGGGGCGTACGAGCAGTACTTC	CASSRGQGAYEQYF
TRBJ2-3	-	-	TRBV20-1	TGCAGTGCTAGTGAAGGGAGAGGGACAGATACGCAGTATTTT	CSASEGRGTDTQYF
TRBJ1-3	-	-	TRBV6-2/TRBV6-3	TGTGCCAGCAGTTACGCAGGAGGCAACACCATATATTTT	CASSYAGGNTIYF
TRBJ1-1	-	-	TRBV7-8	TGTGCCAGCAGCTTATCGCGGACGTCGAACACTGAAGCTTTCTTT	CASSLSRTSNTEAFF
TRBJ2-1	-	-	TRBV5-1	TGCGCCAGCAGAATAGTGAGTGAGCAGTTCTTC	CASRIVSEQFF
TRBJ1-2	TRBD1	few	TRBV27	TGTGCCAGCAGTAAGACAGGGTTGGGTGGCTACACCTTC	CASSKTGLGGYTF
TRBJ2-3	TRBD1	-	TRBV19	TGTGCCAGTAGCCCGGACAGGGCGGGTAGGGCAGATACGCAGTATTTT	CASSPDRAGRADTQYF
TRBJ2-2	TRBD2	-	TRBV20-1	TGCAGTGCTAGAGGTCCTAGCGGGGCTGGCGGGGAGCTGTTTTTT	CSARGPSGAGGELFF
TRBJ2-7	-	-	TRBV12-3/TRBV12-4	TGTGCCAGCAGTGGATCCCTGGTTCACGAGCAGTACTTC	CASSGSLVHEQYF
TRBJ1-5	-	-	TRBV19	TGTGCCAGCAAGGGTGCGGGCAATCAGCCCCAGCATTTT	CASKGAGNQPQHF
TRBJ2-7	-	-	TRBV27	TGTGCCAGCAGTTACCACAGGGCGAGCTCCTACGAGCAGTACTTC	CASSYHRASSYEQYF
TRBJ1-1	-	-	TRBV9	TGTGCCAGCAGCGTAGCCCCTAAACCCGACCAGGCTTTCTTT	CASSVAPKPDQAFF